The text below deals with one T cell receptor (beta chain). The antigen remains unidentified. These data belong to a study of shared clonotypes between healthy human individuals. Study summary: CD4 naive and CD4 memory each took three plates per donor, while CD8 naive took two and CD8 memory one.

CDR1 and CDR2 from the germline V gene are MNHEY and SMNVEV (reference sequence). This CDR3 contains 13 residues. The ends were cut back, 5 bases at V and 6 bases at J, with 13 bases in the middle. Clones were read by immunoSEQ multiplex PCR, and TCRdb kept only the in-frame ones, dropping some. The table has around 1 million clones, 76% seen once. The study's findings and limits: Some clonotypes were shared by all four sorted-subset donors, while others were not shared. The non-shared ones had lower generation probabilities than the shared ones. Tissues were not sampled, only blood, and their repertoires likely differ. Clonotype sharing across donors was expected to vary with sequencing depth.

J is TRBJ2-5 and V is TRBV27; TRBD1 or TRBD2 may be the D gene (6 bases each). This receptor was identified in a young man in good health. Sequencing input: memory CD4+ T cells sorted from blood. Documented subset: CD45RA-negative fraction. The CDR3, as DNA: TGTGCCAGCAGTCTGGGGGGCACGAAGACCCAGTACTTC. Translated: CASSLGGTKTQYF.